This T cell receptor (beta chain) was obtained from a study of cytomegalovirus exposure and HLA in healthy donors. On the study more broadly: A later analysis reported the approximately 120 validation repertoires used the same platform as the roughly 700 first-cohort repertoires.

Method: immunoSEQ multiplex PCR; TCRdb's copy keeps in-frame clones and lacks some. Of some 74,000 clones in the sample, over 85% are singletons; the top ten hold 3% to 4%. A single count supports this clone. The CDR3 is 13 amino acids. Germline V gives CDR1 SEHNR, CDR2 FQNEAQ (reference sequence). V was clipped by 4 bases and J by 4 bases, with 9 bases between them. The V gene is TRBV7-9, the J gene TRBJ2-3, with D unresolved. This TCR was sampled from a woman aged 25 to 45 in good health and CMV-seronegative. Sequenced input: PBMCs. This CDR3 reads CASSSTVPDTQYF. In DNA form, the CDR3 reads TGTGCCAGCAGCTCCACGGTCCCAGATACGCAGTATTTT.